This T cell receptor (beta chain) was identified during a study of CD4 T cells in relation to SARS-CoV-2 and coronaviruses. In the study overall: Median patient age was around 42 years, spanning 21 to 72 years.

The protocol was immunoSEQ multiplex PCR, while the TCRdb copy is restricted to in-frame clones and leaves out a portion. Of about 37,000 clones listed, roughly 84% are singletons. For roughly 11 days, 85,000 to 100,000 sorted CD4+ cells grew with T cell-depleted PBMCs and CEF. This CDR3 spans 16 amino acids. J was trimmed by 7 bases and V by 4 bases; bases with no gene match: 9. In germline, CDR1 is SGHTS, CDR2 YDEGEE. A note on this clone: Its antigen is undetermined.

The J gene is TRBJ1-4, the V gene TRBV5-8; TRBD1 matches 11 bases. Sequencing was done on a sample of naive CD4+ T cells from PBMCs, cultured in vitro. Specified subset: naive CD4+ T cells isolated by negative enrichment. The origin of this receptor is an adult with COVID-19. The CDR3 spells CASSTGTGGKGEKLFF. The CDR3 coding sequence is TGTGCCAGCAGCACAGGGACAGGGGGAAAGGGTGAAAAACTGTTTTTT.